One sample yielded the 21 T cell receptor beta chains listed below, sequenced in a study of blood T cells in healthy people across ages. Then a second PCR, running roughly 6 to 12 cycles, was carried out with a sample-barcoded 5' primer and a J-beta primer mix. TCRdb passed the 5' RACE reads through MiXCR, listing each CDR3 protein once. The sample records some 670,000 distinct CDR3 sequences, over 40% being singletons. What was sequenced was blood. These receptor sequences come from a woman older than 75 in good health.

This clonotype was counted many times. J is TRBJ2-4 and V is TRBV24-1, with 9 nucleotides matching TRBD1. Losses at the gene ends were 3 bases for V and 7 bases for J; bases not matched to a gene: 9. The CDR3 extends over 16 amino acids. Germline-derived CDR1 and CDR2 are KGHDR and SFDVKD. The CDR3 DNA reads TGTGCCACCAGTGATCCAGGGACAGGGCCGTCTAACATTCAGTACTTC. Protein product: CATSDPGTGPSNIQYF.

This clonotype was counted ten times or more. This chain connects TRBV28 to TRBJ2-1; 13 bases line up with TRBD2. Losses at the gene ends were 5 bases for V and 7 bases for J; bases not matched to a gene: 5. The CDR3 is made up of 15 amino acids. The germline CDR1 and CDR2 sequences are MDHEN and SYDVKM. The CDR3 DNA reads TGTGCCAGCAGTCCCGGGACTAGCGGGAAAAATGAGCAGTTCTTC. It encodes CASSPGTSGKNEQFF.

There are many counts of this clonotype. The chain has TRBV2 and TRBJ1-5; D is uncertain. V dropped 8 bases and J dropped 0 bases, with 8 bases sitting between them. The CDR3 has 13 residues. Germline loops: CDR1 SNHLY, CDR2 FYNNEI. Written as DNA, the CDR3 is TGTGCCAGCGATCCGGGTAGCAATCAGCCCCAGCATTTT. This encodes CASDPGSNQPQHF.

The sample holds a few counts of this clonotype. This chain connects TRBV28 to TRBJ1-5, with 10 nucleotides matching TRBD1. The V gene end was trimmed by 5 bases and the J gene end by 5 bases; junction bases not matched to a gene: 12. The CDR3 contains 17 residues. Looked up from germline, CDR1 is MDHEN and CDR2 is SYDVKM. For the CDR3, the DNA is TGTGCCAGCAGTCCGGGACAGGGGAAACATCGCGATCAGCCCCAGCATTTT. This gives the protein CASSPGQGKHRDQPQHF.

V and J are TRBV7-9 and TRBJ2-1, with 9 bases aligning to TRBD2. CDR1 is SEHNR and CDR2 is FQNEAQ in the germline V gene (reference sequence). The CDR3 runs 13 residues. V was pared by 5 bases and J by 15 bases, with 11 bases of the junction left unmatched. CDR3 loop: CASSPSSGIGGFF. Here the CDR3 DNA reads TGTGCCAGCAGCCCCTCTAGCGGGATCGGGGGGTTCTTC. Using reference TRBV7-9 and TRBJ2-1 for the parts outside the CDR3, the full variable domain is DTGVSQNPRHKITKRGQNVTFRCDPISEHNRLYWYRQTLGQGPEFLTYFQNEAQLEKSRLLSDRFSAERPKGSFSTLEIQRTEQGDSAMYLCASSPSSGIGGFFGPGTRLTVL.

A note on this clonotype: A read error may produce the germline difference seen at one junction end. The chain recombines TRBV7-9 with TRBJ1-5, with TRBD1 matching over 10 bases. The germline V gene has CDR1 SEHNR and CDR2 FQNEAQ (reference sequence). The CDR3 sequence is 15 residues long. The CDR3 here is CASSSPGQGYQPQHF. The CDR3 nucleotides read TGTGCCAGCAGCTCTCCGGGACAGGGGTATCAGCCTCAGCATTTT.

In its sample, this clonotype was seen a few times. At one end the junction does not follow the germline gene, possibly because of a read error. V gene TRBV28 combines with J gene TRBJ2-3; D is unresolved. Germline V lookup: CDR1 MDHEN, CDR2 SYDVKM. The CDR3 has 11 residues. Written as DNA, the CDR3 is TGTGCCAGCAGTTTGGCAGATACGCGGTATTTT. Its protein is CASSLADTRYF.

The rearrangement links TRBV4-1 to TRBJ1-2; a weak D match, TRBD1 (6 bases). The CDR3 length is 16 residues. Trimming cost V 3 bases and J 4 bases, with 18 bases left between them. Per the germline V gene, CDR1 is MGHRA and CDR2 is YSYEKL. CDR3 nucleotides: TGCGCCAGCAGCCATATCGTTCGGGGGCCCTTCTATGGCTACACCTTC. This translates into CASSHIVRGPFYGYTF.

This clonotype has just a few counts. This may stem from a read error, because a much larger clone lies one nucleotide away. CDR3 bases: TGTGCCAGCAGCTTAAGGACTAGCGGGGTACCCTACAATGAGCAGTACTTC. Translated: CASSLRTSGVPYNEQYF. The V and J genes are TRBV7-2 and TRBJ2-1; 12 positions agree with TRBD2. The DNA end favors TRBJ2-7, so the J call may be wrong. The CDR3 has 17 amino acids. CDR1 and CDR2 from the germline V gene are SGHTA and FQGNSA.

CDR3 in amino acids: CSARVYSSNYGYTF. DNA of the CDR3: TGCAGTGCTAGAGTATACAGCTCTAACTATGGCTACACCTTC. The chain joins TRBV20-1 to TRBJ1-2; D gene ambiguous. CDR3 size: 14 residues. Trimming pared 1 base from V and 0 bases from J, leaving 9 bases between. Looked up from germline, CDR1 is DFQATT and CDR2 is SNEGSKA (reference sequence).

This clonotype was counted only a few times. This may stem from a read error, because a much larger clone lies one nucleotide away. The chain couples TRBV12-3 or TRBV12-4 to TRBJ2-1, with 7 bases matching TRBD2. Trimming at V came to 3 bases and at J to 4 bases, leaving 9 bases not matched to a gene. The CDR3 sequence is 16 residues long. The CDR3: CASSLGGSLRYNEQFF. As DNA, the CDR3 is TGTGCCAGCAGTTTGGGCGGGAGCCTCAGGTACAATGAGCAGTTCTTC.

As concerns this clonotype: Given a much more abundant clone one base away, this may be a read error. V gene TRBV7-9 combines with J gene TRBJ2-5; D not certain. V lost 5 bases, J lost 5 bases, and 15 bases lay in between. The CDR3 extends over 14 amino acids. CDR1 and CDR2 from the germline V gene are SEHNR and FQNEAQ (reference sequence). For the CDR3, the DNA is TGTGCCAGCAGCGTAGAAGGACCCTGGGAGACCCAGTACTTC. Translation gives CASSVEGPWETQYF. The whole variable domain, remainder taken from reference TRBV7-9 and TRBJ2-5, is DTGVSQNPRHKITKRGQNVTFRCDPISEHNRLYWYRQTLGQGPEFLTYFQNEAQLEKSRLLSDRFSAERPKGSFSTLEIQRTEQGDSAMYLCASSVEGPWETQYFGPGTRLLVL.

This clonotype was detected many times. This chain joins TRBV28 and TRBJ2-6; tentatively, D is TRBD2 (7 bases). Germline-derived CDR1 and CDR2 are MDHEN and SYDVKM. V shed 7 bases and J shed 0 bases, with 16 bases lying between them. The CDR3 length is 17 residues. The CDR3 spells CASNSPGGLSGANVLTF. CDR3 DNA sequence: TGTGCCAGCAACTCTCCCGGGGGGCTCTCTGGGGCCAACGTCCTGACTTTC. Looking up the rest from reference TRBV28 and TRBJ2-6 gives the full variable domain: DVKVTQSSRYLVKRTGEKVFLECVQDMDHENMFWYRQDPGLGLRLIYFSYDVKMKEKGDIPEGYSVSREKKERFSLILESASTNQTSMYLCASNSPGGLSGANVLTFGAGSRLTVL.

V and J are TRBV21-1 and TRBJ2-7; TRBD1 is taken as the D call from the table, unchecked against the DNA. TRBV21-1 constitutes a pseudogene. The CDR3 is 16 residues long. CDR3 region: CASSIQGTGTSYEQYF. The CDR3 region has the DNA TGTGCCAGCAGCATTCAAGGGACAGGGACTTCCTACGAGCAGTACTTC.

The CDR3 loop is CASSQDGGGRAFF. For the CDR3, the DNA is TGTGCCAGCAGCCAAGATGGAGGGGGGCGAGCTTTCTTT. This chain links TRBV4-2 with TRBJ1-1, with D tentatively TRBD1 (6 bases). The V and J ends lost 0 bases and 10 bases respectively, with 12 bases between them. This CDR3 region has 13 residues. Germline CDR1 reads LGHNA; CDR2 reads YNFKEQ.

V usage is TRBV7-8 and J usage is TRBJ2-4; D uncertain. The tail of the sequence fits TRBJ2-7 better, so the J call may be wrong. The CDR3 totals 14 residues. Germline V gene data show CDR1 as SGHVS and CDR2 as FQNEAQ. This chain's CDR3 is CASSLGQPPYEQYF. CDR3 nucleotide sequence: TGTGCCAGCAGCTTGGGCCAGCCTCCTTACGAGCAGTACTTC.

The chain carries TRBV12-3 or TRBV12-4 and TRBJ2-1, with 7 bases that match TRBD2. V dropped 6 bases and J dropped 15; count of bases not matched to a gene: 11. The CDR3 spans 12 residues. In nucleotides, the CDR3 is TGTGCCAGCAGCTCCCTTGGGGGGGAGGGGTTCTTC. As protein: CASSSLGGEGFF.

Judged by abundance, this clonotype is medium-sized. This sequence joins TRBV20-1 and TRBJ2-3; TRBD2 agrees at 10 bases. The CDR3 runs 16 residues. The J segment lost 6 bases and the V segment lost 5 bases, leaving 14 bases of the junction unmatched. Germline V lookup: CDR1 DFQATT, CDR2 SNEGSKA (reference sequence). The CDR3 DNA is TGCAGTGCTGTTAAAAGGACTAGCGGTTGGTCGGATACGCAGTATTTT. Translation gives CSAVKRTSGWSDTQYF.

The chain has TRBV27 and TRBJ2-7; weak D call: TRBD2 (6 bases). Germline V gives CDR1 MNHEY, CDR2 SMNVEV (reference sequence). The germline V and J ends were trimmed by 6 bases and 8 bases, with 29 bases remaining between them. CDR3 length: 17 residues. The DNA for the CDR3 is TGTGCCAGCAGCCCACTAGGCGGGGCCCCGAGTGTCATTAAGCAGTACTTC. Encoded protein: CASSPLGGAPSVIKQYF.

In its sample, this clonotype was seen a few times. This chain links TRBV28 with TRBJ2-7, with D perhaps assigned TRBD1 or TRBD2 (5 bases each). Germline V gene data show CDR1 as MDHEN and CDR2 as SYDVKM. V was pared by 5 bases and J by 3 bases, with 11 bases between. The CDR3 runs 13 residues. CDR3 in amino acids: CASSLGTNYEQYF. The CDR3, as DNA: TGTGCCAGCAGTCTCGGGACGAACTACGAGCAGTACTTC.

Turning to this clonotype: A read error may explain this, as a much larger clone is one base away. The chain has TRBV25-1 and TRBJ2-5; 8 bases are a match to TRBD2. With V trimmed by 2 bases and J by 11 bases, 13 bases remained unmatched. Per germline, CDR1 MGHDK and CDR2 SYGVNS. The CDR3 has 15 residues. Here the CDR3 DNA reads TGTGCCAGCAGTGAACCGGGACTAGGTTTGTATGAGCAGTACTTC. Translation gives CASSEPGLGLYEQYF.